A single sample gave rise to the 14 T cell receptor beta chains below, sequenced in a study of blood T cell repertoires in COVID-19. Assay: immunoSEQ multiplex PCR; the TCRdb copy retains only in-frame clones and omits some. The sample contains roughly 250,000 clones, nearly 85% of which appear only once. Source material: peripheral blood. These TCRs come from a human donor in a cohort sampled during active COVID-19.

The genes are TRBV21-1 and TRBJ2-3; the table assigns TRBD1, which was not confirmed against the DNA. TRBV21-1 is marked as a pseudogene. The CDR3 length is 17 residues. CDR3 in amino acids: CASSPRRTGIGADTQYF. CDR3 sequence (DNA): TGTGCCAGCAGCCCTCGGCGGACAGGGATTGGCGCAGATACGCAGTATTTT.

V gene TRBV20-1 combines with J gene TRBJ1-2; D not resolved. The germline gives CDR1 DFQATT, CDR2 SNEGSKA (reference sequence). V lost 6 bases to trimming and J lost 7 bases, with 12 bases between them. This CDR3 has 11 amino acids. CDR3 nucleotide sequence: TGCAGTGCCGTCCCCGTAGCTGGCTACACCTTC. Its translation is CSAVPVAGYTF.

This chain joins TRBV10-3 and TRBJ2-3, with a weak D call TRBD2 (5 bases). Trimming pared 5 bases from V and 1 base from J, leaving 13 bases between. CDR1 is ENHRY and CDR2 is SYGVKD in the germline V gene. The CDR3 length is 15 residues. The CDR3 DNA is TGTGCCATCAGTAATATAGCGCTTGGCACAGATACGCAGTATTTT. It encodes CAISNIALGTDTQYF.

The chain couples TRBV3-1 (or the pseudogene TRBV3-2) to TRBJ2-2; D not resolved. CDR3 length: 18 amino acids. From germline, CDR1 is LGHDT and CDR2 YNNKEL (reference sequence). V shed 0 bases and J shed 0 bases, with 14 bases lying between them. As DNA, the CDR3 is TGTGCCAGCAGCCAAGAGGCCAGCGTGAACGCGAACACCGGGGAGCTGTTTTTT. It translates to CASSQEASVNANTGELFF.

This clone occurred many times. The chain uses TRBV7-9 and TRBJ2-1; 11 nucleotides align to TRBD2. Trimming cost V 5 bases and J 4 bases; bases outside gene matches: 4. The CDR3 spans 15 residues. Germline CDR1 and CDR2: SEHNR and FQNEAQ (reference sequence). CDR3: CASSQLAGVYNEQFF. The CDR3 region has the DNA TGTGCCAGCAGCCAACTAGCGGGGGTATACAATGAGCAGTTCTTC.

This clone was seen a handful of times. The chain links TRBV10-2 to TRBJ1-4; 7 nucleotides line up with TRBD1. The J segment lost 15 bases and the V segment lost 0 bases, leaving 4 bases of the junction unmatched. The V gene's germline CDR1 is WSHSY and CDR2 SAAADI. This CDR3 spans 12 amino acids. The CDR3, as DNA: TGCGCCAGCAGTGAGTCGGGGACAGTCTTGTTTTTT. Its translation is CASSESGTVLFF.

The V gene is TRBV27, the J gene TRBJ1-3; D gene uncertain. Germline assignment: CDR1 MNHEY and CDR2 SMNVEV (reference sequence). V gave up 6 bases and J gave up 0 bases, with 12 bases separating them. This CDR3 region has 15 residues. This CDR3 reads CASRLLGSSGNTIYF. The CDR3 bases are TGTGCCAGCAGACTCTTGGGGAGCTCTGGAAACACCATATATTTT.

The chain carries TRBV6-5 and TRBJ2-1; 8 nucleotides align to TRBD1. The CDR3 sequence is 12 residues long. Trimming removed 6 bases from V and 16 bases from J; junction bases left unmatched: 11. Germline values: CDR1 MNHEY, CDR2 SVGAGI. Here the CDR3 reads CASRTTGTGKFF. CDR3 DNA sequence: TGTGCCAGCAGAACCACCGGGACAGGCAAATTCTTC.

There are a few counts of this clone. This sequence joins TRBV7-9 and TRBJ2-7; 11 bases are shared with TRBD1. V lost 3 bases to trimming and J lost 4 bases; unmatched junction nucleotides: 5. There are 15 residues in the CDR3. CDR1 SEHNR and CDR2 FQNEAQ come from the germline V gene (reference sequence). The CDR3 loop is CASSFGQGARYEQYF. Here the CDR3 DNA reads TGTGCCAGCAGCTTCGGACAGGGGGCAAGGTACGAGCAGTACTTC.

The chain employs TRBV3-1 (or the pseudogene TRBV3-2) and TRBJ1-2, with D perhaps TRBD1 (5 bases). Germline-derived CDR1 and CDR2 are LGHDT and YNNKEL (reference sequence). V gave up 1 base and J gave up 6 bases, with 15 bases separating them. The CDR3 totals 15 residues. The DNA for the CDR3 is TGTGCCAGCAGCCAAGTCCCCGAAAGGGGTAATGGCTACACCTTC. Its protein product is CASSQVPERGNGYTF.

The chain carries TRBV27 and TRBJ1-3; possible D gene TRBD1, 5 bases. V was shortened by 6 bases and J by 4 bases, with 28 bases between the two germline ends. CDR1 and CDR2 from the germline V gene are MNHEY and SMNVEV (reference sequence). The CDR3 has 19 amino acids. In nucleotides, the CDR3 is TGTGCCAGCAGCCCCTCTTTCCGGGACGGGAGGGTGAGGGGAAACACCATATATTTT. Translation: CASSPSFRDGRVRGNTIYF.

The CDR3 loop reads CASIPRAGYPHEQYF. CDR3 bases: TGTGCCAGCATTCCCCGGGCAGGGTACCCCCACGAGCAGTACTTC. The V gene is TRBV27, the J gene TRBJ2-7, with D perhaps matching TRBD1 (5 bases). V was cut by 7 bases and J by 5 bases, with 21 bases left in between. This CDR3 has 15 residues. Per the germline V gene, CDR1 is MNHEY and CDR2 is SMNVEV (reference sequence).

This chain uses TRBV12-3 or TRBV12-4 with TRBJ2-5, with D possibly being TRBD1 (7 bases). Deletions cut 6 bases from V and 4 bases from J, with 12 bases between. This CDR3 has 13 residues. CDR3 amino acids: CASREGATETQYF. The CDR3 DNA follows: TGTGCCAGCAGGGAGGGGGCCACAGAGACCCAGTACTTC.

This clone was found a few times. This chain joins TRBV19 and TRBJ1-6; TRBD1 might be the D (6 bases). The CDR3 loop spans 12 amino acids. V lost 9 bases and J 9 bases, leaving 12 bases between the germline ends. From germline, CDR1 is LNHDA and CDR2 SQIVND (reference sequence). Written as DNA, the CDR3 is TGTGCCAGCACAGGGTGGGGTTCACCCCTCCACTTT. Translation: CASTGWGSPLHF.